Presented here are 17 T cell receptor beta chains from one specimen sequenced in a study of Graves' ophthalmopathy and Graves' hyperthyroidism. RNA transcripts served as template for amplifying TCR beta CDR3 sequences. Following a first-round RT-PCR that used HTBI primers, a second-round multiplex PCR was carried out. MiXCR was run by TCRdb on the multiplex PCR reads, yielding one entry per CDR3 protein. The sample consists of just over 600,000 distinct CDR3 sequences, over 20% of them appearing once. The sample was peripheral blood. Every receptor here comes from a woman between 18 and 29 years old with stable Graves' hyperthyroidism. Some clones in this sample may be carry-over from other donors' samples.

There are many counts of this clonotype. The chain combines TRBV15 with TRBJ1-5; D remains unclear. Per germline, CDR1 LNHNV and CDR2 YYDKDF (reference sequence). V lost 1 base, J lost 1 base, and 8 bases lay in between. The CDR3 has 15 amino acids. CDR3 bases: TGTGCCACCAGCAGAGTCGGGCAGAGCAATCAGCCCCAGCATTTT. The encoded protein is CATSRVGQSNQPQHF.

V usage is TRBV6-1 and J usage is TRBJ1-1; D remains ambiguous. The CDR3 totals 13 residues. V dropped 5 bases and J dropped 4 bases, with 11 bases sitting between them. Germline V gene lookup returns CDR1 MNHNS and CDR2 SASEGT. CDR3 loop: CASSRHLGTEAFF. CDR3 sequence (DNA): TGTGCCAGCAGTCGCCACTTGGGCACTGAAGCTTTCTTT.

In its sample, this clonotype was seen many times. The rearrangement joins TRBV7-2 to TRBJ2-7, with a possible D match to TRBD2 (6 bases). Deletions cut 5 bases from V and 7 bases from J, with 21 bases between. The CDR3 runs to 15 residues. Germline CDR1 reads SGHTA; CDR2 reads FQGNSA. CDR3 region: CASSPTRGILGEQYF. The CDR3 DNA reads TGTGCCAGCAGCCCAACCCGGGGGATCCTTGGGGAGCAGTACTTC.

To note about this clonotype: A much larger clone sits a single nucleotide away, making a read error possible. The V and J genes are TRBV6-1 and TRBJ1-2, with D uncertain. The CDR3 length is 12 residues. The V gene lost 6 bases and the J gene lost 8 bases, with 13 bases spanning the gap. Germline loops: CDR1 MNHNS, CDR2 SASEGT. Written as DNA, the CDR3 is TGTGCCAGCAGCAGCGGGGAGGGAGGCTACACCTTC. This codes for CASSSGEGGYTF.

The rearrangement uses TRBV6-5 and TRBJ2-7, with D unresolved. The CDR3 length is 13 residues. V lost 2 bases, J lost 2 bases, and 7 bases lay in between. The germline V gene has CDR1 MNHEY and CDR2 SVGAGI. Here the CDR3 DNA reads TGTGCCAGCAGTTACCTTCCCCCCTACGAGCAGTACTTC. Protein sequence: CASSYLPPYEQYF.

This clonotype was recorded at least ten times. This may stem from a read error, because a much larger clone lies one nucleotide away. This chain uses TRBV6-1 with TRBJ1-1; D may be TRBD1 (6 bases). Germline V gene lookup returns CDR1 MNHNS and CDR2 SASEGT. V shed 7 bases and J shed 2 bases, with 14 bases lying between them. The CDR3 consists of 14 residues. CDR3 region: CASTPEQGNTEAFF. The DNA for the CDR3 is TGTGCCAGCACTCCCGAACAGGGAAACACTGAAGCTTTCTTT.

The genes are TRBV19 and TRBJ2-7, with a weak D call TRBD1 (5 bases). V lost 5 bases and J 3 bases, leaving 11 bases between the germline ends. CDR1 is LNHDA, CDR2 SQIVND, per germline (reference sequence). The CDR3 sequence is 13 residues long. For the CDR3, the DNA is TGTGCCAGTAGTCCCGGACATCACTACGAGCAGTACTTC. Protein product: CASSPGHHYEQYF.

This clonotype was recorded at least ten times. This rearrangement joins TRBV12-3 or TRBV12-4 to TRBJ1-5; TRBD1 matches 7 bases. V shed 6 bases, J shed 2 bases, and the junction held 4 bases outside the gene matches. The CDR3 is 14 residues long. CDR3 DNA: TGTGCCAGCAGACCAACAGGGGGCAATCAGCCCCAGCATTTT. Translation gives CASRPTGGNQPQHF.

V is TRBV20-1 and J is TRBJ1-1; D is unresolved. CDR1 is DFQATT and CDR2 is SNEGSKA in the germline V gene (reference sequence). V shed 2 bases and J shed 3 bases, with 4 bases lying between them. The CDR3 spans 11 residues. The CDR3 DNA is TGCAGTGCTAGACACGACACTGAAGCTTTCTTT. Its protein product is CSARHDTEAFF.

In this sample, this clonotype turned up many times. J is TRBJ2-7 and V is TRBV5-1; D remains ambiguous. Between the trimmed V and J ends, which lost 4 bases and 2 bases, there was a span of 13 bases. There are 14 residues in the CDR3. The V gene's germline CDR1 is SGHRS and CDR2 YFSETQ. This CDR3 reads CASSDEDNTYEQYF. The CDR3 coding sequence is TGCGCCAGCAGCGATGAAGACAACACCTACGAGCAGTACTTC.

The V gene is TRBV6-1, the J gene TRBJ2-5; TRBD1 matches 7 bases. The DNA end is more similar to TRBJ2-7, so the J call may be wrong. This CDR3 is 14 amino acids long. Germline loops: CDR1 MNHNS, CDR2 SASEGT. CDR3 DNA sequence: TGTGCCAGCAGTCCAAGGGGACAGCGTTACGAGCAGTACTTC. Translating it yields CASSPRGQRYEQYF.

Comment on this clonotype: Since a much larger clone is just one base distant, this may be a read error. The chain uses TRBV19 and TRBJ2-7; D unresolved. Looked up from germline, CDR1 is LNHDA and CDR2 is SQIVND (reference sequence). Trimming removed 3 bases at V and 0 bases at J, with 12 bases between. The CDR3 runs 15 residues. DNA of the CDR3: TGTGCCAGTAGTATTAAGAAGTCTTTCTCCTACGAGCAGTACTTC. It is translated as CASSIKKSFSYEQYF.

This clonotype has at least ten counts. This chain joins TRBV19 and TRBJ1-1; a possible D gene is TRBD1 (6 bases). Trimming removed 6 bases from V and 1 base from J, with 15 bases in between. Per the germline V gene, CDR1 is LNHDA and CDR2 is SQIVND (reference sequence). This CDR3 contains 15 residues. In DNA form, the CDR3 reads TGTGCCAGTAGCTTAATCGGGACACGGAACACTGAAGCTTTCTTT. Amino acids: CASSLIGTRNTEAFF.

The chain is built from TRBV28 and TRBJ1-1; weak D call: TRBD1 (6 bases). V was clipped by 6 bases and J by 2 bases, with 22 bases between them. The CDR3 is made up of 17 amino acids. Germline V gene data show CDR1 as MDHEN and CDR2 as SYDVKM. The CDR3 spells CASSSQGLWRVNTEAFF. The DNA for the CDR3 is TGTGCCAGCAGCTCGCAGGGGCTGTGGAGAGTTAACACTGAAGCTTTCTTT. The full variable domain, rest sourced from reference TRBV28 and TRBJ1-1, is DVKVTQSSRYLVKRTGEKVFLECVQDMDHENMFWYRQDPGLGLRLIYFSYDVKMKEKGDIPEGYSVSREKKERFSLILESASTNQTSMYLCASSSQGLWRVNTEAFFGQGTRLTVV.

This clonotype was seen repeatedly, ten times or more. V gene TRBV20-1 combines with J gene TRBJ1-3; TRBD1 agrees at 9 bases. CDR1 and CDR2 from the germline V gene are DFQATT and SNEGSKA (reference sequence). Trimming took 4 bases from V and 4 from J; bases not matched to a gene: 8. This CDR3 comprises 15 residues. CDR3 residues: CSATWTGVAGNTIYF. The CDR3 DNA sequence: TGCAGTGCTACGTGGACAGGGGTGGCGGGAAACACCATATATTTT.

This clonotype was picked up a small number of times. The chain carries TRBV6-1 and TRBJ1-2, with D possibly matching TRBD1 (6 bases). This CDR3 is built from 14 residues. V was trimmed by 8 bases and J by 8 bases, leaving 21 bases between them. Germline V lookup: CDR1 MNHNS, CDR2 SASEGT. The CDR3 nucleotides are TGTGCCAGCCGACAAGCGGGGGGCGTGTTAGGCTACACCTTC. The encoded protein is CASRQAGGVLGYTF.

The V call is TRBV20-1, the J call TRBJ1-6; D gene ambiguous. Trimming cost V 3 bases and J 8 bases, with 11 bases left between them. The CDR3 has 13 residues. The germline CDR1 and CDR2 sequences are DFQATT and SNEGSKA (reference sequence). The CDR3 sequence is CSARSSADSPLHF. CDR3 nucleotides: TGCAGTGCTAGGTCCTCCGCCGATTCACCCCTCCACTTT.